The text below deals with one T cell receptor beta chain. Its antigen remains unknown. This sample was included in a study of T cell responses to AZD1222 COVID-19 vaccine. Study-wide points: Baseline serostatus was positive in only a handful of AZD1222 recipients. Donor demographics were predominantly white British with a female majority; clonal diversity may be underestimated. Spike as a whole was targeted by vaccine-associated CD4 TCRs, dominant at 160-218 and 743-854. Breadth and depth of Spike-specific TCRs rose after two AZD1222 doses.

The protocol was immunoSEQ multiplex PCR, while the TCRdb copy is restricted to in-frame clones and leaves out a portion. This sample has 100,000 to 150,000 clones, with roughly 85% found just once. CDR3 length equals 17 residues. Germline V gives CDR1 SGHNT, CDR2 YYREEE (reference sequence). V was trimmed by 0 bases and J by 0 bases, leaving 14 bases between them. V gene TRBV5-4 combines with J gene TRBJ2-3, with D tentatively TRBD2 (5 bases). This TCR derives from an adult in good health. Specimen: peripheral blood, collected on day 0 of MenACWY control vaccination. The CDR3 region is CASSLAGKRSSTDTQYF. The CDR3, as DNA: TGTGCCAGCAGCTTGGCCGGGAAGCGGTCTAGCACAGATACGCAGTATTTT.